The TCR beta chain described here comes from a study of CD8 T cells in ankylosing spondylitis. Overall study results and limits: Ankylosing spondylitis blood appeared to carry a characteristic TCR beta motif of roughly eight highly homologous variants. Reportedly, significant enrichment of disease-linked clones occurred in matched ankylosing spondylitis synovial fluid. Earlier literature documents some of the motif variants in reactive arthritis synovial fluid and blood. Disease-linked clones bore a CD8+ phenotype, appearing relatively rarely in peripheral blood.

Looked up from germline, CDR1 is KGHDR and CDR2 is SFDVKD. The CDR3 length is 16 residues. V shed 7 bases and J shed 5 bases, with 19 bases lying between them. This clonotype was found a few times. The antigen remains unidentified. 5'-RACE, quantitative and with molecular barcodes, yielded the TCR beta libraries. TCRdb re-analysed the 5' RACE reads in MiXCR, keeping a single row per CDR3 protein. This table has around 130,000 distinct CDR3 sequences, 15% to 20% appearing once. This chain uses TRBV24-1 with TRBJ2-2; no clear D gene. Sequencing was done on a sample of blood, either unsorted or a sorted T cell fraction (not recorded which). This TCR derives from a male donor with ankylosing spondylitis. CDR3 DNA sequence: TGTGCCACCAGGCAAAAAAGAAGGGTAGAGACCGGGGAGCTGTTTTTT. Translating it yields CATRQKRRVETGELFF.